One sample yielded the 26 T cell receptor beta chains listed below, sequenced in a study of blood T cells in healthy people across ages. Primed by a sample-barcoded 5' primer and a J-beta primer mix, a second PCR proceeded for roughly 6 to 12 cycles. TCRdb recomputed calls from the 5' RACE reads with MiXCR, one row per CDR3 protein. The data show around 1,700,000 distinct CDR3 sequences, about 30% seen once. Sequenced sample: blood. The receptor source for this set is a woman aged 30 to 39 in good health.

Of note for this clonotype: One junction end does not reproduce the germline sequence, and a read error may be involved. The chain carries TRBV7-2 and TRBJ2-2; tentative D call: TRBD1 (5 bases). The CDR3 loop spans 14 amino acids. Germline V gene data show CDR1 as SGHTA and CDR2 as FQGNSA. The CDR3 is CAGSSRQTTGELFF. The DNA for the CDR3 is TGTGCCGGCAGCTCCCGACAGACGACCGGGGAGCTGTTTTTT.

This clonotype showed up many times. The rearrangement links TRBV30 to TRBJ2-7, with D possibly being TRBD1 (5 bases). CDR3 length equals 17 residues. The V gene lost 2 bases and the J gene lost 0 bases, with 20 bases spanning the gap. CDR1 is GTSNPN, CDR2 SVGIG, per germline (reference sequence). The CDR3 DNA reads TGTGCCTGGAGTCGTACTTTTATGGGGCAGGCCTCCTACGAGCAGTACTTC. Protein product: CAWSRTFMGQASYEQYF. Full variable domain (rest looked up from reference TRBV30 and TRBJ2-7): SQTIHQWPATLVQPVGSPLSLECTVEGTSNPNLYWYRQAAGRGLQLLFYSVGIGQISSEVPQNLSASRPQDRQFILSSKKLLLSDSGFYLCAWSRTFMGQASYEQYFGPGTRLTVT.

This clonotype was observed a few times. V gene TRBV4-3 combines with J gene TRBJ1-1; D call uncertain. This CDR3 has 15 amino acids. Per the germline V gene, CDR1 is LGHNA and CDR2 is YSLEER. The V end was cut by 0 bases, the J end by 4 bases, with 12 bases between. CDR3 nucleotides: TGCGCCAGCAGCCAAGATGGAGAGGGTGTCACTGAAGCTTTCTTT. Translation gives CASSQDGEGVTEAFF.

This clonotype occurred a few times. The chain recombines TRBV5-5 with TRBJ1-2; D may be TRBD1 (5 bases). The length of the CDR3 is 14 residues. V lost 1 base to trimming and J lost 3 bases, with 10 bases between them. Germline CDR1 is SGHKS and CDR2 is YYEKEE (reference sequence). The CDR3 region is CASSLIARDYGYTF. CDR3 DNA: TGTGCCAGCAGCTTGATAGCCAGGGACTATGGCTACACCTTC.

With respect to this clonotype: The germline gene is not matched at one end of the junction; a read error may be the cause. The V and J genes are TRBV9 and TRBJ2-5; TRBD2 agrees at 9 bases. Germline CDR1 and CDR2: SGDLS and YYNGEE. The length of the CDR3 is 18 residues. In DNA form, the CDR3 reads TGTGCCGGCAGCGTAGTGGGCGGGGGGGATCCATACCAAGAGACCCAGTACTTC. Its protein product is CAGSVVGGGDPYQETQYF.

V usage is TRBV7-3 and J usage is TRBJ2-3; 12 positions agree with TRBD2. Trimming took 5 bases from V and 6 from J; bases not matched to a gene: 6. This CDR3 spans 15 amino acids. Germline CDR1 is SGHTA and CDR2 is FQGTGA. The CDR3 loop reads CASSELAGGEDTQYF. DNA of the CDR3: TGTGCCAGCAGCGAACTAGCGGGGGGAGAGGATACGCAGTATTTT.

The table lists this clonotype with a few counts. This chain links TRBV4-3 with TRBJ2-1; no definite D call. This CDR3 has 15 amino acids. Trimming left V 0 bases short and J 5 bases short, with 11 bases between. Germline lookup yields CDR1 LGHNA and CDR2 YSLEER. The CDR3 here is CASSQDRGSNNEQFF. The CDR3 nucleotides read TGCGCCAGCAGCCAAGATCGCGGCTCGAACAATGAGCAGTTCTTC.

As for this clonotype: A read error may be the cause here, since a much bigger clone is one base away. This chain joins TRBV6-4 and TRBJ2-1; no clear D. Per the germline V gene, CDR1 is MRHNA and CDR2 is SNTAGT. The CDR3 totals 15 residues. The CDR3 nucleotides read TGTGGCAGCAGTGACTCTCCCTCACTCATGAATGAGCAGTTCTTC. Its translation is CGSSDSPSLMNEQFF.

J is TRBJ2-7 and V is TRBV21-1; TRBD2, as called in the table, went unchecked against the DNA. TRBV21-1 is flagged as a pseudogene. The CDR3 runs to 16 residues. The CDR3 sequence is CASSARTSGPSYEQYF. The CDR3 DNA follows: TGTGCCAGCAGCGCGAGGACTAGCGGGCCGTCCTACGAGCAGTACTTC.

With respect to this clonotype: A read error is likely, as this CDR3 ends without the conserved phenylalanine or tryptophan. The J gene is TRBJ1-2, the V gene TRBV20-1; 7 nucleotides line up with TRBD1. CDR1 and CDR2 from the germline V gene are DFQATT and SNEGSKA (reference sequence). Trimming at V came to 6 bases and at J to 3 bases, leaving 4 bases not matched to a gene. The CDR3 consists of 12 residues. The CDR3 nucleotides read TGCAGTGCCAATGACAGGGACTATGGCTACACCGTC. Its translation: CSANDRDYGYTV.

V is TRBV30 and J is TRBJ2-1; TRBD2 aligns across 7 bases. V was clipped by 2 bases and J by 3 bases; unmatched bases: 1. CDR1 and CDR2 (germline): GTSNPN, SVGIG (reference sequence). The CDR3 has 13 amino acids. The CDR3 protein is CAWSTGGYNEQFF. CDR3 nucleotide sequence: TGTGCCTGGAGTACGGGGGGCTACAATGAGCAGTTCTTC.

This clonotype was counted at least ten times. The V and J genes are TRBV10-3 and TRBJ2-7; 8 bases agree with TRBD2. Germline V gives CDR1 ENHRY, CDR2 SYGVKD. The CDR3 totals 19 residues. The V gene end was trimmed by 2 bases and the J gene end by 3 bases; junction bases not matched to a gene: 18. The CDR3 sequence: CAISEPIGPKRGGIYEQYF. CDR3 in DNA: TGTGCCATCAGTGAGCCGATCGGACCTAAACGGGGGGGCATCTACGAGCAGTACTTC.

The table lists this clonotype with a few counts. The V and J genes are TRBV7-3 and TRBJ2-3; D unclear. There are 13 residues in the CDR3. Per germline, CDR1 SGHTA and CDR2 FQGTGA. Trimming left V 4 bases short and J 2 bases short, with 7 bases between. In nucleotides, the CDR3 is TGTGCCAGCAGCTCGGCGGACACAGATACGCAGTATTTT. Its protein is CASSSADTDTQYF.

Regarding this clonotype: A read error may produce the germline difference seen at one junction end. The gene calls are TRBV9 and TRBJ1-1; the match to TRBD1 covers 8 bases. Germline CDR1 reads SGDLS; CDR2 reads YYNGEE. The CDR3 has 15 residues. CDR3 loop: CASSVVIQGGTKAFF. The CDR3 region has the DNA TGTGCCAGCAGCGTAGTTATACAGGGGGGCACTAAAGCTTTCTTT. The full variable domain, completed using reference TRBV9 and TRBJ1-1, is DSGVTQTPKHLITATGQRVTLRCSPRSGDLSVYWYQQSLDQGLQFLIQYYNGEERAKGNILERFSAQQFPDLHSELNLSSLELGDSALYFCASSVVIQGGTKAFFGQGTRLTVV.

In its sample, this clonotype was seen many times. The chain combines TRBV25-1 with TRBJ2-1; no clear D. With 7 bases removed from V and 7 bases from J, the gap between germline ends came to 8 bases. CDR1 and CDR2 (germline): MGHDK, SYGVNS. CDR3 length equals 11 residues. CDR3 in DNA: TGTGCCAGCAACACAGCAAATGAGCAGTTCTTC. It translates to CASNTANEQFF.

There are a few counts of this clonotype. The V and J genes are TRBV7-9 and TRBJ2-4; TRBD2 is a possible D gene (5 bases). V dropped 5 bases and J dropped 6 bases, with 20 bases sitting between them. Germline CDR1 and CDR2: SEHNR and FQNEAQ (reference sequence). CDR3 size: 16 residues. CDR3 coding DNA: TGTGCCAGCAGCCCCTTCCGAGGACCCACTAGAAACATTCAGTACTTC. Translated, it gives CASSPFRGPTRNIQYF.

This clonotype was seen only a few times. A much bigger clone sits one base away, suggesting this may be a read error. CDR3 protein: CASSVAWGRYGQYF. The CDR3 region has the DNA TGTGCCAGCAGCGTAGCATGGGGAAGATACGGGCAGTACTTC. The chain couples TRBV9 to TRBJ2-7, with D uncertain. In germline, CDR1 is SGDLS, CDR2 YYNGEE. CDR3 length: 14 amino acids.

J is TRBJ2-7 and V is TRBV24-1; TRBD2 matches 15 bases. Per the germline V gene, CDR1 is KGHDR and CDR2 is SFDVKD. V trimming: 5 bases; J trimming: 7 bases; junction bases outside the gene matches: 14. The CDR3 contains 18 residues. The CDR3 spells CATSAIGLAGGPRNEQYF. CDR3 DNA sequence: TGTGCCACCAGTGCCATAGGACTAGCGGGGGGGCCTCGCAATGAGCAGTACTTC.

Comment on this clonotype: This may come from a read error, since a much larger clone is one base off. The gene calls are TRBV5-1 and TRBJ2-1, with 7 bases lining up with TRBD1. Germline V gene lookup returns CDR1 SGHRS and CDR2 YFSETQ. There are 15 residues in the CDR3. CDR3 nucleotide sequence: TGCGCCAGCAGCAAAGACGGGACAGAGTACAGTGAGCAGTTCTTC. It specifies CASSKDGTEYSEQFF.

The chain links TRBV9 to TRBJ2-1, with 9 bases identical to TRBD2. CDR3 length equals 16 residues. After removal of 0 bases from V and 5 bases from J, the junction contained 6 bases not matched to a gene. CDR1 SGDLS and CDR2 YYNGEE come from the germline V gene. CDR3 nucleotide sequence: TGTGCCAGCAGCGTAGCTCTCTCTAGCGGGGACAATGAGCAGTTCTTC. Translation: CASSVALSSGDNEQFF.

As concerns this clonotype: This sequence may be a read error, since a much larger clone differs from it by one base. The rearrangement links TRBV20-1 to TRBJ2-7; D ambiguous. The CDR3 is 13 amino acids. The germline V gene encodes CDR1 DFQATT and CDR2 SNEGSKA (reference sequence). V was clipped by 1 base and J by 7 bases, with 14 bases between them. The CDR3 protein is CSARALDTNEQYF. The DNA for the CDR3 is TGCAGTGCTAGAGCCCTTGACACGAATGAGCAGTACTTC.

The chain has TRBV28 and TRBJ1-5; tentatively, D is TRBD1 (5 bases). The germline V gene encodes CDR1 MDHEN and CDR2 SYDVKM. V lost 4 bases and J lost 4, with 11 bases in between. This CDR3 region has 14 residues. The CDR3 protein is CASSYDSFNQPQHF. CDR3 nucleotide sequence: TGTGCCAGCAGTTACGACAGTTTTAATCAGCCCCAGCATTTT.

Regarding this clonotype: This sequence may be a read error, since a much larger clone differs from it by one base. The chain employs TRBV18 and TRBJ2-7, with 9 bases aligning to TRBD1. The trim removed 1 base at V and 0 bases at J, leaving 4 bases unmatched. This CDR3 spans 16 amino acids. CDR1 and CDR2 (germline): KGHSH, LQKENI. The chain's CDR3 is CASSPRGQGGSYEQYF. The CDR3 DNA is TGTGCCAGCTCACCACGGGGACAGGGAGGCTCCTACGAGCAGTACTTC.

CDR3 sequence (DNA): TGTGCCAGCAGCTCCCGGGCGGGAGCGAGCTCTGGAAACACCATATATTTT. This sequence encodes CASSSRAGASSGNTIYF. The chain combines TRBV7-9 with TRBJ1-3; no firm D call. Between the trimmed V and J ends, which lost 4 bases and 0 bases, there was a span of 16 bases. CDR1 is SEHNR, CDR2 FQNEAQ, per germline (reference sequence). This CDR3 contains 17 residues.

The V gene is TRBV5-5, the J gene TRBJ2-3; 9 bases map to TRBD2. V trimming: 0 bases; J trimming: 0 bases; junction bases outside the gene matches: 8. CDR3 length equals 18 residues. Germline CDR1 and CDR2: SGHKS and YYEKEE (reference sequence). As DNA, the CDR3 is TGTGCCAGCAGCTTGGGGATAGCGGGAGCCTTAAGCACAGATACGCAGTATTTT. Its translation is CASSLGIAGALSTDTQYF.

The V and J genes are TRBV6-5 and TRBJ2-4; a possible D gene is TRBD2 (5 bases). Trimming left V 9 bases short and J 13 bases short, with 25 bases between. Germline CDR1 and CDR2: MNHEY and SVGAGI. The CDR3 has 14 amino acids. CDR3 amino acids: CASSQLDPSNEQYF. The CDR3 coding sequence is TGTGCCAGTTCCCAACTAGACCCCTCCAATGAGCAGTACTTC.